Each of the 6 T cell receptor beta chains below was sequenced from the same sample in a study of shared clonotypes between healthy human individuals. Only CD45RO-negative cells positively selected for CCR7 counted as naive CD8 cells, so terminally differentiated effector memory CD45RA+ cells were excluded. Assay used: immunoSEQ multiplex PCR; TCRdb lists only in-frame clones, some missing. The sample records some 2.1 million clones, approximately 92% being singletons. The specimen sequenced was naive CD8+ T cells from PBMCs. These receptors were obtained from a man aged 18-30 years in good health. Some clones in this sample may be carry-over from other donors' samples.

V usage is TRBV11-2 and J usage is TRBJ2-7; maybe TRBD1 (6 bases). The germline gives CDR1 SGHAT, CDR2 FQNNGV. Between the trimmed V and J ends, which lost 5 bases and 6 bases, there was a span of 11 bases. This CDR3 contains 12 residues. The CDR3, as DNA: TGTGCCAGCAGCCGCAGGGGATCCGAGCAGTACTTC. It encodes CASSRRGSEQYF.

The V gene is TRBV4-3, the J gene TRBJ2-5; no reliable D call. This CDR3 spans 15 amino acids. The germline gives CDR1 LGHNA, CDR2 YSLEER. The V end was cut by 1 base, the J end by 5 bases, with 14 bases between. The CDR3 region is CASSQVLNPGETQYF. The CDR3 DNA is TGCGCCAGCAGCCAAGTATTGAACCCCGGGGAGACCCAGTACTTC.

The gene calls are TRBV11-2 and TRBJ2-7; D not certain. Trimming took off 5 bases at V and 3 bases at J, with 17 bases between the two ends. CDR1 is SGHAT, CDR2 FQNNGV, per germline. This CDR3 has 15 residues. CDR3 in amino acids: CASSHIQRTIYEQYF. The CDR3 region has the DNA TGTGCCAGCAGCCACATACAACGGACCATCTACGAGCAGTACTTC.

Note on this clone: This same CDR3 is encoded by further DNA sequences in the sample. This rearrangement joins TRBV11-2 to TRBJ2-1; 9 bases match TRBD2. The V and J ends lost 1 base and 4 bases, in that order; junction bases with no gene match: 2. Germline V gene data show CDR1 as SGHAT and CDR2 as FQNNGV. This CDR3 is built from 15 residues. The CDR3 DNA reads as TGTGCCAGCAGCTTAGGACTAGCGGTGTACAATGAGCAGTTCTTC. This encodes CASSLGLAVYNEQFF.

This clone showed up just once. This chain links TRBV7-9 with TRBJ2-3; 7 nucleotides line up with TRBD2. V dropped 5 bases and J dropped 6; count of bases not matched to a gene: 8. Germline CDR1 is SEHNR and CDR2 is FQNEAQ (reference sequence). The CDR3 contains 14 residues. CDR3 amino acids: CASSQQRGDDTQYF. For the CDR3, the DNA is TGTGCCAGCAGCCAACAGCGGGGAGACGATACGCAGTATTTT.

This chain links TRBV27 with TRBJ2-5; a weak D match, TRBD2 (6 bases). The CDR3 is made up of 13 amino acids. In germline, CDR1 is MNHEY, CDR2 SMNVEV (reference sequence). The V and J ends lost 7 bases and 5 bases respectively, with 14 bases between them. CDR3 DNA sequence: TGTGCCAGCATGTGGGGGGTAGGGGAGACCCAGTACTTC. Amino acids: CASMWGVGETQYF.